This T cell receptor (beta chain) appears in the sequencing data of a study of blood T cell repertoires in COVID-19. Overall study context: Samples taken during acute and convalescent COVID-19 were collected in the United States, Italy and Spain. T cells, B-cell-depleted T cells, or PBMCs provided the cDNA or gDNA that served as material.

As handled by the study authors: Amplification of reference gene primers provided the estimated nucleated cell counts. Here immunoSEQ multiplex PCR was the method, and the copy in TCRdb shows in-frame clones only, minus some. V and J calls plus clone size are reproduced from that table; the DNA served to infer D and trimming. The top ten hold approximately 15% of the sample, which has some 200,000 clones, about 80% seen once. With 8 bases removed from V and 4 bases from J, the gap between germline ends came to 14 bases. Germline V gene sequence: CDR1 SNHLY, CDR2 FYNNEI. The CDR3 extends over 13 amino acids.

This receptor was identified in a man younger than 40 with active or convalescent COVID-19. The sequencing sample was made of peripheral blood. The chain has TRBV2 and TRBJ2-5; maybe TRBD1 (6 bases). Written as DNA, the CDR3 is TGTGCCAGCCTCGCTCAGGGGCGAGAGACCCAGTACTTC. Translating it yields CASLAQGRETQYF. The full variable domain, completed using reference TRBV2 and TRBJ2-5, is EPEVTQTPSHQVTQMGQEVILRCVPISNHLYFYWYRQILGQKVEFLVSFYNNEISEKSEIFDDQFSVERPDGSNFTLKIRSTKLEDSAMYFCASLAQGRETQYFGPGTRLLVL.